The 22 T cell receptor beta chains in this list originate from one sample, sequenced in a study of CD8 T cells in Susac syndrome (dated by TCRdb to about 2019). To prepare the library, the immunoSEQ multiplex PCR assay was applied. RNA was extracted with the RNeasy kit and roughly 0.45 to 1 ug was reverse transcribed using random hexamers. Starting from the raw public reads, TCRdb applied fastp trimming at Q25, assembled clones with MiXCR and retained in-frame beta chains. Rows are unified per CDR3 protein, each entry keeping the most common DNA and genes. For this sample there are 180,000 or so distinct CDR3 sequences; about 95% appear just once. 0.093% of the sample is held by the ten biggest clonotypes. Source material: CD4+ T cells from PBMCs. The receptors were gathered from a human donor with multiple sclerosis.

V gene TRBV3-1 combines with J gene TRBJ1-6; weak D call: TRBD1 (6 bases). Trimming pared 2 bases from V and 2 bases from J, leaving 10 bases between. This CDR3 comprises 16 residues. Germline V gene sequence: CDR1 LGHDT, CDR2 YNNKEL (reference sequence). This chain's CDR3 is CASSQSRGTYNSPLHF. Here the CDR3 DNA reads TGTGCCAGCAGCCAATCGAGGGGGACCTATAATTCACCCCTCCACTTT.

This chain links TRBV15 with TRBJ2-7, with D perhaps given as TRBD1 or TRBD2 (6 bases each). Germline-derived CDR1 and CDR2 are LNHNV and YYDKDF (reference sequence). There are 14 residues in the CDR3. V lost 0 bases and J lost 8, with 14 bases in between. Here the CDR3 DNA reads TGTGCCACCAGCAGAGATCTTACCGGGGGCCAGCAGTACTTC. Amino acids: CATSRDLTGGQQYF. The whole variable domain, remainder taken from reference TRBV15 and TRBJ2-7, is DAMVIQNPRYQVTQFGKPVTLSCSQTLNHNVMYWYQQKSSQAPKLLFHYYDKDFNNEADTPDNFQSRRPNTSFCFLDIRSPGLGDTAMYLCATSRDLTGGQQYFGPGTRLTVT.

CDR3 region: CASSREGSETQYF. The CDR3 DNA reads TGCGCCAGCAGCCGGGAGGGTTCAGAGACCCAGTACTTC. The rearrangement uses TRBV5-1 and TRBJ2-5, with 8 bases fitting TRBD2. With 4 bases clipped from V and 4 bases from J, the junction kept 3 bases outside the gene matches. The CDR3 consists of 13 residues. The germline gives CDR1 SGHRS, CDR2 YFSETQ. The whole variable domain, remainder taken from reference TRBV5-1 and TRBJ2-5, is KAGVTQTPRYLIKTRGQQVTLSCSPISGHRSVSWYQQTPGQGLQFLFEYFSETQRNKGNFPGRFSGRQFSNSRSEMNVSTLELGDSALYLCASSREGSETQYFGPGTRLLVL.

V is TRBV3-1 and J is TRBJ2-3; TRBD2 agrees at 9 bases. The CDR3 consists of 15 residues. CDR1 is LGHDT and CDR2 is YNNKEL in the germline V gene (reference sequence). J gave up 3 bases and V 3 bases, and 4 bases lay outside the gene matches. DNA of the CDR3: TGTGCCAGCAGCCAGCGGGGGGGCCGGACAGATACGCAGTATTTT. Its protein product is CASSQRGGRTDTQYF.

The V and J genes are TRBV29-1 and TRBJ2-1, with 13 bases matching TRBD2. J was trimmed by 8 bases and V by 3 bases; bases with no gene match: 13. Germline V gene sequence: CDR1 SQVTM, CDR2 ANQGSEA. There are 17 residues in the CDR3. CDR3 sequence (DNA): TGCAGCGTTGAGTTTCCCTGGACTAGCGGGAGACTCCATGAGCAGTTCTTC. This codes for CSVEFPWTSGRLHEQFF.

Here the CDR3 reads CASSPRVGLAGGSWEQYF. CDR3 DNA: TGTGCCAGCAGCCCCCGGGTAGGACTAGCGGGAGGGTCTTGGGAGCAGTACTTC. The gene calls are TRBV7-2 and TRBJ2-7; 15 bases fit TRBD2. CDR1 is SGHTA and CDR2 is FQGNSA in the germline V gene. The CDR3 spans 18 residues. J gave up 7 bases and V 5 bases, and 15 bases lay outside the gene matches.

The V call is TRBV28, the J call TRBJ1-4, with D possibly matching TRBD1 (6 bases). V lost 6 bases to trimming and J lost 0 bases, with 8 bases between them. The CDR3 is 14 amino acids. Germline assignment: CDR1 MDHEN and CDR2 SYDVKM. The CDR3 bases are TGTGCCAGCAGGTCAGGGGCAACTAATGAAAAACTGTTTTTT. Translating it yields CASRSGATNEKLFF.

As to this clonotype: Since no conserved phenylalanine or tryptophan closes the CDR3, a read error is the likely cause. The chain has TRBV27 and TRBJ2-1, with D perhaps matching TRBD1 (6 bases). Germline values: CDR1 MNHEY, CDR2 SMNVEV (reference sequence). The V gene lost 5 bases and the J gene lost 0 bases, with 11 bases spanning the gap. The length of the CDR3 is 15 residues. CDR3 sequence reads: CASSQQGSSYNEQFS. The CDR3 coding sequence is TGTGCCAGCAGTCAACAGGGAAGCTCCTACAATGAGCAGTTCTCC.

The chain recombines TRBV20-1 with TRBJ2-3; 9 bases are shared with TRBD2. V was pared by 2 bases and J by 6 bases, with 12 bases of the junction left unmatched. Looked up from germline, CDR1 is DFQATT and CDR2 is SNEGSKA (reference sequence). The CDR3 is 16 residues long. The chain's CDR3 is CSARSRRGGRGDTQYF. CDR3 nucleotide sequence: TGCAGTGCTAGATCCCGGAGAGGCGGGAGGGGCGATACGCAGTATTTT.

The gene calls are TRBV27 and TRBJ2-4; perhaps TRBD2 as D (5 bases). The V end lost 10 bases, the J end lost 0 bases, and 13 bases lay between the germline ends. CDR1 and CDR2 (germline): MNHEY, SMNVEV (reference sequence). The CDR3 consists of 14 residues. This CDR3 is CATREFLAKNIQYF. As DNA, the CDR3 is TGTGCCACCCGGGAATTTTTAGCCAAAAACATTCAGTACTTC.

The chain employs TRBV9 and TRBJ2-1; 7 nucleotides match TRBD1. Germline CDR1 reads SGDLS; CDR2 reads YYNGEE. The CDR3 is 15 residues long. Trimming cost V 3 bases and J 7 bases; bases outside gene matches: 10. The CDR3 DNA reads TGTGCCAGCAGCGCCTCAGGGGGTGTGGGGAATGAGCAGTTCTTC. Its protein is CASSASGGVGNEQFF.

This chain joins TRBV29-1 and TRBJ2-5; TRBD2 is a possible D gene (6 bases). The length of the CDR3 is 12 residues. V lost 5 bases and J 5 bases, leaving 12 bases between the germline ends. Germline-derived CDR1 and CDR2 are SQVTM and ANQGSEA. As DNA, the CDR3 is TGCAGCGTTTCGGCGGGGCCGGAGACCCAGTACTTC. As protein: CSVSAGPETQYF.

The chain is built from TRBV2 and TRBJ2-1; tentative D call: TRBD1 (8 bases). Germline loops: CDR1 SNHLY, CDR2 FYNNEI. The CDR3 is made up of 14 amino acids. Trimming cost V 7 bases and J 4 bases, with 14 bases left between them. The CDR3 here is CASNDRGGYNEQFF. For the CDR3, the DNA is TGTGCCAGCAATGACAGGGGAGGGTACAATGAGCAGTTCTTC.

The rearrangement uses TRBV9 and TRBJ1-2; no clear D gene. The CDR3 is 15 residues long. The ends were cut back, 4 bases at V and 4 bases at J, with 17 bases in the middle. The germline CDR1 and CDR2 sequences are SGDLS and YYNGEE. The CDR3, as DNA: TGTGCCAGCAGCCCCCCCCGCCGGGAACGCTATGGCTACACCTTC. The encoded protein is CASSPPRRERYGYTF.

The chain couples TRBV20-1 to TRBJ2-3; 14 bases are a match to TRBD2. Germline V gene sequence: CDR1 DFQATT, CDR2 SNEGSKA (reference sequence). This CDR3 has 14 residues. The V gene end was trimmed by 6 bases and the J gene end by 5 bases; junction bases not matched to a gene: 4. CDR3 DNA: TGCAGTGCACTGGGACTAGCGGGGGTAGATACGCAGTATTTT. It translates to CSALGLAGVDTQYF.

The chain links TRBV5-4 to TRBJ1-2; 8 bases map to TRBD1. With 4 bases clipped from V and 0 bases from J, the junction kept 2 bases outside the gene matches. CDR1 is SGHNT and CDR2 is YYREEE in the germline V gene (reference sequence). This CDR3 has 14 amino acids. CDR3 coding DNA: TGTGCCAGCAGCGCAGGGGGCCCTAACTATGGCTACACCTTC. Protein sequence: CASSAGGPNYGYTF.

The V call is TRBV5-1, the J call TRBJ2-7; no clear D. Trimming left V 4 bases short and J 4 bases short, with 12 bases between. The CDR3 has 13 amino acids. Per germline, CDR1 SGHRS and CDR2 YFSETQ. Written as DNA, the CDR3 is TGCGCCAGCAGCATCGGACGGATTTACGAGCAGTACTTC. It codes for CASSIGRIYEQYF.

This chain uses TRBV30 with TRBJ2-7, with 7 positions matching TRBD1. Per germline, CDR1 GTSNPN and CDR2 SVGIG (reference sequence). V shed 5 bases and J 0 bases; nucleotides not matched to a gene: 7. This CDR3 has 14 amino acids. CDR3 sequence: CAWVRDRFSYEQYF. The CDR3 DNA follows: TGTGCCTGGGTCCGGGACAGATTCTCCTACGAGCAGTACTTC.

The chain couples TRBV13 to TRBJ1-2; D ambiguous. CDR1 is PRHDT, CDR2 FYEKMQ, per germline (reference sequence). The CDR3 totals 13 residues. V was trimmed by 1 base and J by 4 bases, leaving 7 bases between them. CDR3 region: CASSLAAGYGYTF. CDR3 coding DNA: TGTGCCAGCAGCTTAGCGGCGGGCTATGGCTACACCTTC.

This chain connects TRBV9 to TRBJ2-7, with TRBD2 identical over 9 bases. This CDR3 comprises 13 residues. Germline CDR1 reads SGDLS; CDR2 reads YYNGEE. The ends lost 3 bases at V and 7 bases at J; junction bases unmatched: 5. The CDR3 is CASSALREGEQYF. The CDR3 DNA reads TGTGCCAGCAGCGCTCTGCGGGAGGGGGAGCAGTACTTC.

For the CDR3, the DNA is TGCGCCAGCAGCCCCTCGGCAGCCCTGAACACCGGGGAGCTGTTTTTT. It yields the protein CASSPSAALNTGELFF. The V and J genes are TRBV5-1 and TRBJ2-2; D is unclear. In germline, CDR1 is SGHRS, CDR2 YFSETQ. This CDR3 contains 16 residues. V was trimmed by 4 bases and J by 1 base, leaving 14 bases between them.

In this sample, this clonotype turned up once. This sequence joins TRBV14 and TRBJ2-5; D gene uncertain. The CDR3 length is 13 residues. Germline V lookup: CDR1 SGHDN, CDR2 FVKESK. V lost 4 bases, J lost 5 bases, and 11 bases lay in between. The CDR3 loop is CASSRALGETQYF. The CDR3, as DNA: TGTGCCAGCAGCCGAGCATTGGGGGAGACCCAGTACTTC.